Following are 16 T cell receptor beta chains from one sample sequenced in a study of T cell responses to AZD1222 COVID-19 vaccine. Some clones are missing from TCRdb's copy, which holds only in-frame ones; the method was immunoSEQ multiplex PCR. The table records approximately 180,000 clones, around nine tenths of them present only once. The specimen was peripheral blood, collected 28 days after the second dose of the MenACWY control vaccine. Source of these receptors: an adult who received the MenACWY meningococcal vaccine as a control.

CDR3 DNA: TGTGCCTGGAGTGTACCCTCGAGGACTAGAGCCTCCTACGAGCAGTACTTC. Amino acid sequence: CAWSVPSRTRASYEQYF. The chain uses TRBV30 and TRBJ2-7; the match to TRBD2 covers 7 bases. The junction had 11 bases not matched to a gene; V was cut back by 0 bases and J by 0 bases. The CDR3 sequence is 17 residues long. The germline V gene encodes CDR1 GTSNPN and CDR2 SVGIG (reference sequence).

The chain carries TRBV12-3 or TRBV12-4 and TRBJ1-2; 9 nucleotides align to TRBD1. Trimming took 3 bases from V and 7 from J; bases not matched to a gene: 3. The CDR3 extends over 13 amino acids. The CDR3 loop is CASSLGQGGGYTF. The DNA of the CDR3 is TGTGCCAGCAGTTTGGGACAGGGAGGTGGCTACACCTTC.

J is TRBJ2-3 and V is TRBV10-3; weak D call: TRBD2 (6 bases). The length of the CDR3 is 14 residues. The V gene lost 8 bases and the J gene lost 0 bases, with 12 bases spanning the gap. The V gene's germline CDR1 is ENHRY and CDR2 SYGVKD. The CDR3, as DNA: TGTGCCATCCGACAGAGCGGGAGCACAGATACGCAGTATTTT. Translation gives CAIRQSGSTDTQYF.

CDR3 protein: CASSLVVRGGGYTF. Here the CDR3 DNA reads TGTGCCAGCAGCTTAGTGGTCAGGGGAGGAGGCTACACCTTC. This chain joins TRBV7-2 and TRBJ1-2, with D possibly TRBD1 on 6 matching bases. The CDR3 spans 14 residues. V gave up 1 base and J gave up 8 bases, with 14 bases separating them. The germline CDR1 and CDR2 sequences are SGHTA and FQGNSA.

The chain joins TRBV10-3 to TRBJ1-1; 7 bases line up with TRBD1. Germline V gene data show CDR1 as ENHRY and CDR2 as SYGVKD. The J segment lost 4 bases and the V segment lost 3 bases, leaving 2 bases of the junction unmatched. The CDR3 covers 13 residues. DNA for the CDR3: TGTGCCATCAGTGACAGGGGGAGCACTGAAGCTTTCTTT. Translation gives CAISDRGSTEAFF.

CDR3 nucleotide sequence: TGTGCCAGCAGCTTAAGGCTAGCGGGAGTCAATGAGCAGTTCTTC. Its protein product is CASSLRLAGVNEQFF. The V and J genes are TRBV13 and TRBJ2-1; 10 positions match TRBD2. J gave up 6 bases and V 2 bases, and 4 bases lay outside the gene matches. The CDR3 extends over 15 amino acids. The V gene's germline CDR1 is PRHDT and CDR2 FYEKMQ (reference sequence).

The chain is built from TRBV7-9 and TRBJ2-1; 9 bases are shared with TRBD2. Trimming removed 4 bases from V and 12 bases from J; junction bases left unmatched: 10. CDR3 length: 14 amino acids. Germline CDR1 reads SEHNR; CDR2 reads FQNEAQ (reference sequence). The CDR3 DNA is TGTGCCAGCAGCTCCCTTAGCGGGAGTGACGGGCAGTTCTTC. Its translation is CASSSLSGSDGQFF. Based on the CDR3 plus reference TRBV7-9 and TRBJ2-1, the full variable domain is DTGVSQNPRHKITKRGQNVTFRCDPISEHNRLYWYRQTLGQGPEFLTYFQNEAQLEKSRLLSDRFSAERPKGSFSTLEIQRTEQGDSAMYLCASSSLSGSDGQFFGPGTRLTVL.

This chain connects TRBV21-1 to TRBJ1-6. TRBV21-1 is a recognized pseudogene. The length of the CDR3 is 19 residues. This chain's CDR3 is CASSKAAGGLTWGNSPLHF. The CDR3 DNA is TGTGCCAGCAGCAAAGCAGCGGGCGGGCTAACTTGGGGTAATTCACCCCTCCACTTT.

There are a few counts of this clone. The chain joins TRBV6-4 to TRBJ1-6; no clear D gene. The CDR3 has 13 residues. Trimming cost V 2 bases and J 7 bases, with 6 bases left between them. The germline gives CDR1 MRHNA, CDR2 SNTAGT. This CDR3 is CASSDIVNSPLHF. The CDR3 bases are TGTGCCAGCAGTGACATCGTCAATTCACCCCTCCACTTT.

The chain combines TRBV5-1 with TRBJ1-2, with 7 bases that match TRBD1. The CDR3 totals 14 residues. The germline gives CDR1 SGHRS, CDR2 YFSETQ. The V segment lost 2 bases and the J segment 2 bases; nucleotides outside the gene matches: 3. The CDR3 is CASSLTQGNYGYTF. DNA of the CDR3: TGCGCCAGCAGCTTAACACAGGGGAACTATGGCTACACCTTC.

In DNA, the CDR3 is TGTGCCAGCAGTTTGGGACAGAATCAGCCCCAGCATTTT. It translates to CASSLGQNQPQHF. V gene TRBV12-3 or TRBV12-4 combines with J gene TRBJ1-5; 7 nucleotides line up with TRBD1. The junction had 0 bases not matched to a gene; V was cut back by 3 bases and J by 4 bases. The length of the CDR3 is 13 residues.

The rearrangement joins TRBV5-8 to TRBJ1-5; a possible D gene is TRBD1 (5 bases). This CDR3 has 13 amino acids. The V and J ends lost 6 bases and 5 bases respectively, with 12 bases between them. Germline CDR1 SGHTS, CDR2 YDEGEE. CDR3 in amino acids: CASTWGRDQPQHF. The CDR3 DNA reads TGTGCCAGCACCTGGGGCAGGGATCAGCCCCAGCATTTT.

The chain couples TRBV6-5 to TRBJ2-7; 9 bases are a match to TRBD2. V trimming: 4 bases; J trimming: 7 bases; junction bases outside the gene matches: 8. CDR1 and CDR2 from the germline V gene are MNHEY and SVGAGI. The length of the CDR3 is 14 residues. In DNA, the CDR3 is TGTGCCAGCAGTTTTCAGACTAGCGGTGGGGAGCAGTACTTC. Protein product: CASSFQTSGGEQYF.

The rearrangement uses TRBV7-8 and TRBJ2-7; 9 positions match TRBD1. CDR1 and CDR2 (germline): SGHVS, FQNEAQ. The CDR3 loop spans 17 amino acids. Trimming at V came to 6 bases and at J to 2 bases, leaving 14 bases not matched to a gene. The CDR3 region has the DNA TGTGCCAGCAGACCATTCATCGGGACAGGGTCTACCTACGAGCAGTACTTC. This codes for CASRPFIGTGSTYEQYF. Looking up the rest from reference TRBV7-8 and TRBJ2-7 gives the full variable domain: GAGVSQSPRYKVAKRGQDVALRCDPISGHVSLFWYQQALGQGPEFLTYFQNEAQLDKSGLPSDRFFAERPEGSVSTLKIQRTQQEDSAVYLCASRPFIGTGSTYEQYFGPGTRLTVT.

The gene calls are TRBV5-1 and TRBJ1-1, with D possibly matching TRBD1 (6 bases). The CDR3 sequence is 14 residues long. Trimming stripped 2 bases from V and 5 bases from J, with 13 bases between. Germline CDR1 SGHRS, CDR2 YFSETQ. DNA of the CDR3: TGCGCCAGCAGCTTCCCAGGGGAGGGGACTGAAGCTTTCTTT. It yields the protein CASSFPGEGTEAFF.

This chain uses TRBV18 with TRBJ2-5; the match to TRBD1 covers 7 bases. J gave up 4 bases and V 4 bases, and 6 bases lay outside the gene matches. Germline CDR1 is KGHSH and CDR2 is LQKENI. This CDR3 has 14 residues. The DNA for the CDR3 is TGTGCCAGCTCACTAGAGGGGGCTGGAGAGACCCAGTACTTC. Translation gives CASSLEGAGETQYF. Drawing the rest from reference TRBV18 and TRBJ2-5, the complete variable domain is NAGVMQNPRHLVRRRGQEARLRCSPMKGHSHVYWYRQLPEEGLKFMVYLQKENIIDESGMPKERFSAEFPKEGPSILRIQQVVRGDSAAYFCASSLEGAGETQYFGPGTRLLVL.